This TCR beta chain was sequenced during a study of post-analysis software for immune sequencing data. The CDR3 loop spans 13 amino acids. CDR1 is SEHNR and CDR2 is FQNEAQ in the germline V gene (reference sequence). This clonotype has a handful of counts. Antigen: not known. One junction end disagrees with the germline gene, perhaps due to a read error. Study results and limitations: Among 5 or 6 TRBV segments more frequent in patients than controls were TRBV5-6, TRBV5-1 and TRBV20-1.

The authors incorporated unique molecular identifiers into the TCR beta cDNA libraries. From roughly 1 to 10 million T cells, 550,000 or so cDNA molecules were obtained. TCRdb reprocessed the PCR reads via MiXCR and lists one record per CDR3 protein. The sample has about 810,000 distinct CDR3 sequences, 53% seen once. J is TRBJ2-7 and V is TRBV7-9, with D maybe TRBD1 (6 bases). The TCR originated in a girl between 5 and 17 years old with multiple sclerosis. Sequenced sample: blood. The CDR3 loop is CAGSLGGGYEQYF. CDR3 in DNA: TGTGCCGGCAGCTTAGGGGGTGGCTACGAGCAGTACTTC. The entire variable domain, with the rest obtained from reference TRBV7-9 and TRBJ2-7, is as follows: DTGVSQNPRHKITKRGQNVTFRCDPISEHNRLYWYRQTLGQGPEFLTYFQNEAQLEKSRLLSDRFSAERPKGSFSTLEIQRTEQGDSAMYLCAGSLGGGYEQYFGPGTRLTVT.